The 26 T cell receptor beta chains given below trace back to one sample, sequenced in a study of T cell responses to AZD1222 COVID-19 vaccine. Produced via immunoSEQ multiplex PCR; TCRdb's table is partial and in-frame only. The table shows roughly 40,000 clones, with about nine tenths occurring only once. Material: peripheral blood, obtained 28 days after the second AZD1222 dose. The receptors shown here come from an adult who received the AZD1222 COVID-19 vaccine.

In DNA, the CDR3 is TGTGCCAGCAGCTACACAGGGGGGGGGCACCAAGAGACCCAGTACTTC. Its translation: CASSYTGGGHQETQYF. The chain employs TRBV7-9 and TRBJ2-5; tentatively, D is TRBD1 (8 bases). The CDR3 runs 16 residues. V gave up 4 bases and J gave up 0 bases, with 15 bases separating them. Germline V gene data show CDR1 as SEHNR and CDR2 as FQNEAQ (reference sequence).

This CDR3 reads CASSLWLAGDSDTQYF. For the CDR3, the DNA is TGTGCCAGCAGCTTGTGGTTAGCGGGAGATTCAGATACGCAGTATTTT. This chain uses TRBV5-4 with TRBJ2-3, with TRBD2 identical over 9 bases. Trimming cost V 1 base and J 4 bases; bases outside gene matches: 7. This CDR3 comprises 16 residues. CDR1 SGHNT and CDR2 YYREEE come from the germline V gene (reference sequence). Looking up the rest from reference TRBV5-4 and TRBJ2-3 gives the full variable domain: ETGVTQSPTHLIKTRGQQVTLRCSSQSGHNTVSWYQQALGQGPQFIFQYYREEENGRGNFPPRFSGLQFPNYSSELNVNALELDDSALYLCASSLWLAGDSDTQYFGPGTRLTVL.

V usage is TRBV12-3 or TRBV12-4 and J usage is TRBJ1-2, with D possibly TRBD1 on 5 matching bases. V shed 6 bases and J shed 9 bases, with 14 bases lying between them. The CDR3 extends over 12 amino acids. The CDR3, as DNA: TGTGCCAGCAGCCAGGGCCGAAGACGCTACACCTTC. This translates into CASSQGRRRYTF.

V and J are TRBV11-2 and TRBJ1-1; D unresolved. The CDR3 is 16 residues long. Per germline, CDR1 SGHAT and CDR2 FQNNGV. The ends were cut back, 5 bases at V and 0 bases at J, with 16 bases in the middle. CDR3 in amino acids: CASSPPGKGLNTEAFF. The DNA for the CDR3 is TGTGCCAGCAGCCCACCCGGGAAAGGACTGAACACTGAAGCTTTCTTT.

The sample holds a few counts of this clone. The rearrangement uses TRBV6-5 and TRBJ2-3, with 9 bases matching TRBD2. V dropped 5 bases and J dropped 6; count of bases not matched to a gene: 9. This CDR3 is 15 amino acids long. CDR1 and CDR2 from the germline V gene are MNHEY and SVGAGI. The CDR3 sequence: CASSRASGEGDTQYF. As DNA, the CDR3 is TGTGCCAGCAGTCGGGCTAGCGGGGAGGGGGATACGCAGTATTTT.

V usage is TRBV9 and J usage is TRBJ1-6; 8 bases match TRBD1. The ends lost 2 bases at V and 10 bases at J; junction bases unmatched: 2. The CDR3 totals 13 residues. Per germline, CDR1 SGDLS and CDR2 YYNGEE. In nucleotides, the CDR3 is TGTGCCAGCAGCGTGGACAGGGTCTCACCCCTCCACTTT. This sequence encodes CASSVDRVSPLHF.

This chain joins TRBV18 and TRBJ2-5, with 10 bases aligning to TRBD2. CDR3 length: 15 residues. The germline V gene encodes CDR1 KGHSH and CDR2 LQKENI. Trimming removed 3 bases from V and 5 bases from J; junction bases left unmatched: 6. Here the CDR3 reads CASSPTLAGEETQYF. In DNA form, the CDR3 reads TGTGCCAGCTCACCGACCCTAGCGGGGGAGGAGACCCAGTACTTC.

This clone was observed a few times. The J gene is TRBJ1-2, the V gene TRBV5-1; TRBD1 matches 7 bases. CDR3 size: 14 residues. Germline CDR1 is SGHRS and CDR2 is YFSETQ. V lost 4 bases, J lost 5 bases, and 8 bases stayed unmatched. The CDR3 DNA reads TGCGCCAGCAGCATAGTAGGGACAGCATATGGCTACACCTTC. Protein product: CASSIVGTAYGYTF.

The CDR3 loop reads CASSLDRDRLNTGELFF. DNA of the CDR3: TGTGCCAGCAGCTTGGATAGGGACAGACTGAACACCGGGGAGCTGTTTTTT. The chain carries TRBV5-6 and TRBJ2-2; TRBD1 aligns across 7 bases. Germline CDR1 is SGHDT and CDR2 is YYEEEE. The V gene end was trimmed by 0 bases and the J gene end by 1 base; junction bases not matched to a gene: 6. The CDR3 covers 17 residues.

The chain combines TRBV30 with TRBJ1-4, with 10 bases fitting TRBD1. From germline, CDR1 is GTSNPN and CDR2 SVGIG (reference sequence). The CDR3 extends over 15 amino acids. V gave up 0 bases and J gave up 11 bases; unmatched junction bases: 9. DNA of the CDR3: TGTGCCTGGAGTGTAAGAGGGACAGGGGACACTAAACTGTTTTTT. Its protein product is CAWSVRGTGDTKLFF.

This clone was observed a few times. The rearrangement joins TRBV19 to TRBJ1-1; D perhaps matches TRBD1 (5 bases). Germline V gene data show CDR1 as LNHDA and CDR2 as SQIVND (reference sequence). V lost 6 bases to trimming and J lost 4 bases, with 18 bases between them. The CDR3 extends over 15 amino acids. CDR3: CASSGSDRAFTEAFF. CDR3 coding DNA: TGTGCCAGTAGCGGGAGTGACAGAGCTTTCACTGAAGCTTTCTTT.

This clone was detected only once. V gene TRBV27 combines with J gene TRBJ1-2; D gene ambiguous. The CDR3 covers 13 residues. Germline V lookup: CDR1 MNHEY, CDR2 SMNVEV (reference sequence). The germline V and J ends were trimmed by 5 bases and 1 base, with 8 bases remaining between them. For the CDR3, the DNA is TGTGCCAGCAGTAGGGCTTTTAACTATGGCTACACCTTC. Its protein is CASSRAFNYGYTF.

V is TRBV27 and J is TRBJ2-1; 8 bases are shared with TRBD1. This CDR3 is built from 14 residues. Looked up from germline, CDR1 is MNHEY and CDR2 is SMNVEV (reference sequence). V lost 0 bases, J lost 9 bases, and 4 bases stayed unmatched. The CDR3 reads CASSLSRTGTEQFF. The CDR3 region has the DNA TGTGCCAGCAGTTTATCGAGGACAGGGACTGAGCAGTTCTTC.

The CDR3 DNA reads as TGTGCCAGCAGCCAAGCGGGCCACGCGGGCACTGAAGCTTTCTTT. Residues: CASSQAGHAGTEAFF. The chain combines TRBV3-1 (or the pseudogene TRBV3-2) with TRBJ1-1; D remains ambiguous. The CDR3 is made up of 15 amino acids. From germline, CDR1 is LGHDT and CDR2 YNNKEL (reference sequence). Trimming pared 1 base from V and 4 bases from J, leaving 13 bases between.

The chain carries TRBV12-5 and TRBJ2-7; no firm D call. V was clipped by 2 bases and J by 6 bases, with 5 bases between them. The CDR3 runs 11 residues. Germline V gives CDR1 LGHNT, CDR2 FRNRAP. This CDR3 is CASGLRGEQYF. In DNA form, the CDR3 reads TGTGCTAGTGGTTTGCGTGGCGAGCAGTACTTC.

CDR3 protein: CASSATGTPRYEQYF. CDR3 sequence (DNA): TGTGCCAGCAGCGCAACAGGGACTCCTAGGTACGAGCAGTACTTC. The chain joins TRBV6-5 to TRBJ2-7; D is tentatively TRBD1 or TRBD2 (6 bases each). The V gene's germline CDR1 is MNHEY and CDR2 SVGAGI. V was clipped by 6 bases and J by 4 bases, with 19 bases between them. There are 15 residues in the CDR3.

The V call is TRBV5-1, the J call TRBJ2-5; tentative D call: TRBD2 (5 bases). Germline CDR1 is SGHRS and CDR2 is YFSETQ. V lost 0 bases and J 4 bases, leaving 22 bases between the germline ends. CDR3 length: 18 amino acids. CDR3 region: CASSLVKGNYPRGETQYF. CDR3 coding DNA: TGCGCCAGCAGCTTGGTAAAAGGGAACTACCCTCGGGGAGAGACCCAGTACTTC.

J is TRBJ2-1 and V is TRBV10-3, with unresolved D. In germline, CDR1 is ENHRY, CDR2 SYGVKD. The germline V and J ends were trimmed by 7 bases and 2 bases, with 9 bases remaining between them. This CDR3 is 13 amino acids long. The CDR3 sequence is CAINAEAYNEQFF. The CDR3 coding sequence is TGTGCCATCAACGCGGAAGCCTACAATGAGCAGTTCTTC.

This rearrangement joins TRBV15 to TRBJ2-1; D might be TRBD2 (6 bases). Germline CDR1 reads LNHNV; CDR2 reads YYDKDF (reference sequence). V lost 0 bases, J lost 6 bases, and 15 bases lay in between. The CDR3 is 16 amino acids. CDR3 in DNA: TGTGCCACCAGCAGAGATGCGGGGAGTAGGGTCAATGAGCAGTTCTTC. It translates to CATSRDAGSRVNEQFF.

This rearrangement joins TRBV2 to TRBJ1-5; no definite D call. The germline V gene encodes CDR1 SNHLY and CDR2 FYNNEI. This CDR3 is built from 15 residues. V gave up 1 base and J gave up 3 bases, with 10 bases separating them. CDR3 region: CASSEEAAVNQPQHF. The CDR3, as DNA: TGTGCCAGCAGTGAAGAGGCGGCAGTCAATCAGCCCCAGCATTTT.

The chain combines TRBV19 with TRBJ2-1; the D gene is possibly TRBD1 (5 bases). Trimming took 6 bases from V and 10 from J, leaving 16 bases between them. Germline CDR1 reads LNHDA; CDR2 reads SQIVND (reference sequence). This CDR3 is built from 13 residues. CDR3 coding DNA: TGTGCCAGTAGGGGTAGGGGTTCTAACGAGCAGTTCTTC. This gives the protein CASRGRGSNEQFF.

The chain recombines TRBV28 with TRBJ2-1; the match to TRBD2 covers 8 bases. The ends lost 3 bases at V and 9 bases at J; junction bases unmatched: 1. Germline CDR1 and CDR2: MDHEN and SYDVKM. This CDR3 is 12 amino acids long. CDR3 residues: CASSLSGSEQFF. In DNA form, the CDR3 reads TGTGCCAGCAGTTTGAGCGGGAGTGAGCAGTTCTTC.

CDR3 in DNA: TGTGCCAGCAGCGTAGTGGAATACGAGCAGTTCTTC. Translation: CASSVVEYEQFF. This chain uses TRBV9 with TRBJ2-1; D gene unclear. Germline CDR1 reads SGDLS; CDR2 reads YYNGEE. This CDR3 region has 12 residues. V was trimmed by 0 bases and J by 10 bases, leaving 8 bases between them.

V usage is TRBV11-1 and J usage is TRBJ1-1; D uncertain. The CDR3 has 13 amino acids. V gave up 2 bases and J gave up 6 bases, with 10 bases separating them. Germline V gene sequence: CDR1 SGHAT, CDR2 FQDESV (reference sequence). The CDR3, as DNA: TGTGCCAGCAGCTTATATCAGGCAGCTGAAGCTTTCTTT. Its protein is CASSLYQAAEAFF.

The chain recombines TRBV9 with TRBJ2-1, with TRBD2 matching 10 bases. Per germline, CDR1 SGDLS and CDR2 YYNGEE. Trimming removed 0 bases from V and 7 bases from J; junction bases left unmatched: 4. CDR3 length equals 15 residues. The CDR3 region is CASSVGASGSNEQFF. As DNA, the CDR3 is TGTGCCAGCAGCGTAGGGGCTAGCGGGAGTAATGAGCAGTTCTTC.

The chain couples TRBV5-6 to TRBJ1-5; TRBD1 aligns across 7 bases. V lost 0 bases, J lost 1 base, and 1 base stayed unmatched. The CDR3 has 15 residues. Per the germline V gene, CDR1 is SGHDT and CDR2 is YYEEEE. CDR3 nucleotides: TGTGCCAGCAGCTTGGAGGGGGCCAGCAATCAGCCCCAGCATTTT. Translation: CASSLEGASNQPQHF.